Shown below are 14 T cell receptor beta chains from a single sample sequenced in a study of blood T cell repertoires in COVID-19. Assay: immunoSEQ multiplex PCR; the TCRdb copy retains only in-frame clones and omits some. The sample includes some 490,000 clones, more than 85% seen only once; the top ten take approximately 8.3%. Input material: PBMCs or T cells enriched from blood (not recorded which). These receptors were taken from a woman in her sixties who had recovered from COVID-19.

As for this clone: The CDR3 does not end in the conserved phenylalanine or tryptophan, so this is likely a read error. The limits of the CDR3 on the DNA are not certain, so only TCRdb's listed CDR3 is given. The chain combines TRBV2 with TRBJ2-4; TRBD2, the table's D call, lacks a check against the DNA. 13 amino acids form the CDR3, both terminal residues included. Germline loops: CDR1 SNHLY, CDR2 FYNNEI. The CDR3 sequence: CASSATSGGRNVI.

This chain links TRBV19 with TRBJ1-1, with a possible D match to TRBD1 (5 bases). CDR1 and CDR2 (germline): LNHDA, SQIVND (reference sequence). Trimming took 7 bases from V and 6 from J, leaving 9 bases between them. The CDR3 consists of 11 residues. In nucleotides, the CDR3 is TGTGCCAGTATTAGGGGTTCTGAAGCTTTCTTT. Amino acid sequence: CASIRGSEAFF.

V is TRBV11-2 and J is TRBJ1-2; 7 bases are a match to TRBD1. CDR1 is SGHAT, CDR2 FQNNGV, per germline. CDR3 length: 14 residues. Losses at the gene ends were 6 bases for V and 1 base for J; bases not matched to a gene: 5. The CDR3 loop is CASSLQGFNYGYTF. CDR3 coding DNA: TGTGCCAGCAGTTTACAGGGGTTTAACTATGGCTACACCTTC. Based on the CDR3 plus reference TRBV11-2 and TRBJ1-2, the full variable domain is EAGVAQSPRYKIIEKRQSVAFWCNPISGHATLYWYQQILGQGPKLLIQFQNNGVVDDSQLPKDRFSAERLKGVDSTLKIQPAKLEDSAVYLCASSLQGFNYGYTFGSGTRLTVV.

The rearrangement joins TRBV19 to TRBJ1-4; TRBD1 is a possible D gene (5 bases). This CDR3 spans 19 amino acids. V was clipped by 9 bases and J by 0 bases, with 26 bases between them. Germline CDR1 reads LNHDA; CDR2 reads SQIVND (reference sequence). CDR3 amino acids: CASRAPGGDSVATNEKLFF. The CDR3 DNA follows: TGTGCCAGCCGAGCCCCGGGGGGGGATTCAGTCGCAACTAATGAAAAACTGTTTTTT.

The chain carries TRBV10-2 and TRBJ2-1; 7 nucleotides align to TRBD2. Germline CDR1 is WSHSY and CDR2 is SAAADI. CDR3 length: 15 residues. With V trimmed by 5 bases and J by 3 bases, 7 bases remained unmatched. CDR3 loop: CASSRGDLHYNEQFF. The CDR3 DNA is TGCGCCAGCAGTCGGGGGGACCTACACTACAATGAGCAGTTCTTC.

The V call is TRBV7-9, the J call TRBJ2-2; 11 positions agree with TRBD1. The junction had 3 bases not matched to a gene; V was cut back by 2 bases and J by 4 bases. Germline V gives CDR1 SEHNR, CDR2 FQNEAQ (reference sequence). The CDR3 consists of 16 residues. CDR3 region: CASSLRGTGGTGELFF. CDR3 sequence (DNA): TGTGCCAGCAGCTTACGCGGGACAGGGGGCACCGGGGAGCTGTTTTTT. The variable domain in full, completed from reference TRBV7-9 and TRBJ2-2, reads DTGVSQNPRHKITKRGQNVTFRCDPISEHNRLYWYRQTLGQGPEFLTYFQNEAQLEKSRLLSDRFSAERPKGSFSTLEIQRTEQGDSAMYLCASSLRGTGGTGELFFGEGSRLTVL.

The chain couples TRBV6-4 to TRBJ1-2; TRBD1 matches 9 bases. The germline V gene encodes CDR1 MRHNA and CDR2 SNTAGT. The CDR3 is 13 amino acids. With 7 bases clipped from V and 4 bases from J, the junction kept 4 bases outside the gene matches. CDR3 amino acids: CASIPGQGYGYTF. The CDR3, as DNA: TGTGCCAGCATCCCGGGACAGGGCTATGGCTACACCTTC.

The chain joins TRBV5-6 to TRBJ2-2; D ambiguous. The CDR3 has 14 residues. Trimming cost V 0 bases and J 13 bases, with 16 bases left between them. Germline loops: CDR1 SGHDT, CDR2 YYEEEE. The chain's CDR3 is CASSLGSSDYGLFF. The DNA for the CDR3 is TGTGCCAGCAGCTTGGGGTCCTCCGATTACGGGCTGTTTTTT.

The chain joins TRBV27 to TRBJ2-2; perhaps TRBD1 as D (7 bases). This CDR3 contains 15 residues. Germline assignment: CDR1 MNHEY and CDR2 SMNVEV (reference sequence). The ends were cut back, 6 bases at V and 6 bases at J, with 17 bases in the middle. CDR3 nucleotides: TGTGCCAGCAGCCCCCGGACAGGCGGGGCCGGGGAGCTGTTTTTT. This gives the protein CASSPRTGGAGELFF.

CDR3 in amino acids: CASRGLAWTGELFF. The CDR3 DNA follows: TGTGCCAGCAGAGGACTAGCCTGGACCGGGGAGCTGTTTTTT. V and J are TRBV6-5 and TRBJ2-2, with TRBD2 matching 8 bases. Losses at the gene ends were 6 bases for V and 5 bases for J; bases not matched to a gene: 5. CDR1 MNHEY and CDR2 SVGAGI come from the germline V gene. CDR3 length equals 14 residues.

In nucleotides, the CDR3 is TGCGCCAGCAGCAATGGACAGGCGAACACTGAAGCTTTCTTT. This sequence encodes CASSNGQANTEAFF. This rearrangement joins TRBV5-1 to TRBJ1-1; TRBD1 matches at 7 bases. CDR3 length: 14 amino acids. Germline CDR1 SGHRS, CDR2 YFSETQ. V gave up 4 bases and J gave up 1 base; unmatched junction bases: 4. The whole variable domain, filled in from reference TRBV5-1 and TRBJ1-1, reads KAGVTQTPRYLIKTRGQQVTLSCSPISGHRSVSWYQQTPGQGLQFLFEYFSETQRNKGNFPGRFSGRQFSNSRSEMNVSTLELGDSALYLCASSNGQANTEAFFGQGTRLTVV.

The DNA of the CDR3 is TGTGCCAGCAGGGACAGGGCCGGGGAGCTGTTTTTT. Translated: CASRDRAGELFF. The rearrangement links TRBV2 to TRBJ2-2, with 8 bases lining up with TRBD1. The V gene's germline CDR1 is SNHLY and CDR2 FYNNEI. The CDR3 loop spans 12 amino acids. V dropped 6 bases and J dropped 6; count of bases not matched to a gene: 0.

This clone was seen repeatedly, ten times or more. The rearrangement links TRBV12-1 to TRBJ2-7; TRBD1, the table's D call, was not compared with the DNA. TRBV12-1 is annotated as a pseudogene. CDR3 length equals 13 residues. The CDR3 spells CASSLDSLYEQYV. CDR3 in DNA: TGTGCCAGCAGCTTAGACAGCCTCTACGAGCAGTACGTC.

The V gene is TRBV30, the J gene TRBJ1-1; D call uncertain. Trimming removed 2 bases at V and 0 bases at J, with 7 bases between. The germline V gene has CDR1 GTSNPN and CDR2 SVGIG (reference sequence). This CDR3 spans 13 amino acids. Written as DNA, the CDR3 is TGTGCCTGGAGTCCCCGGTTGAACACTGAAGCTTTCTTT. Its translation is CAWSPRLNTEAFF.